This T cell receptor (beta chain) was identified during a study of glioma-infiltrating T cells. The overall study: Before surgery, glioma patients received dexamethasone for at most six days.

Using RNA template, CDR3s of TCR alpha and beta were amplified with iRepertoire arm-PCR. TCRdb used MiXCR to reprocess the multiplex PCR reads, holding one entry per CDR3 protein. The data contain about 380,000 distinct CDR3 sequences, about 40% of them seen just once; the ten biggest clones take up 12%. To note about this clonotype: Antigen specificity is unknown.

General observations from the study: Shared blood CDR3 signature motifs marked patients with low tissue-blood divergence. Gliomas, especially low-grade, showed above-expected tissue-blood divergence; non-neoplastic patients showed below. Only very few CDR3 sequences appeared in both tissue and blood.

The CDR3 contains 15 residues. V lost 3 bases and J lost 3; bases outside the gene matches: 2. Looked up from germline, CDR1 is MGHRA and CDR2 is YSYEKL. Sequenced material: glioma tissue, nonneoplastic brain tissue, or PBMCs (not recorded which). This sequence joins TRBV4-1 and TRBJ2-7, with 13 bases lining up with TRBD2. This TCR was recovered from a human donor with low-grade glioma or glioblastoma, undergoing nonglioma brain surgery, or in good health (not recorded which). CDR3 region: CASSHGTSGNYEQYF. The CDR3 nucleotides read TGCGCCAGCAGCCATGGGACTAGCGGGAACTACGAGCAGTACTTC.